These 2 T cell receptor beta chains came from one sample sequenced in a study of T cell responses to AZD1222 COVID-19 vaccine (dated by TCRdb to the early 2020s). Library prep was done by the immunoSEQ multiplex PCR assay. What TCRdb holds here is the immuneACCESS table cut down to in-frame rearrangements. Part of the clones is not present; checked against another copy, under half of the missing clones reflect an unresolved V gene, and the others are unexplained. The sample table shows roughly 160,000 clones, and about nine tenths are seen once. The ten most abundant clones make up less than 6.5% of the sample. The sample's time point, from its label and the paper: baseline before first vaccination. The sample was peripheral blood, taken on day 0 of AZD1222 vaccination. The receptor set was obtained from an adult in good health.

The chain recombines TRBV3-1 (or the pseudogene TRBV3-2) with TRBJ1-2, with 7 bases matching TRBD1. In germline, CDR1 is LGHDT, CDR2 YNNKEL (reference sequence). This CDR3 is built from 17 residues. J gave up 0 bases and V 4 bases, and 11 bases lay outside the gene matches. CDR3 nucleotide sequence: TGTGCCAGCAGCCGACACAGGGGCGCTATCCCTAACTATGGCTACACCTTC. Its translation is CASSRHRGAIPNYGYTF.

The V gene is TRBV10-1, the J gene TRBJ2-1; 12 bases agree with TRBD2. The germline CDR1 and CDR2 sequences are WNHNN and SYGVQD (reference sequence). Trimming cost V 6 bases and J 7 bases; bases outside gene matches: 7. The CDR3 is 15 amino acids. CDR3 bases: TGCGCCAGCAGAAGACTAGCGGGAGCGCGTAATGAGCAGTTCTTC. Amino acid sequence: CASRRLAGARNEQFF.